These T cell receptor beta chains were read from a single sample in a study of control samples from healthy donors and cancer patients. TCRdb's copy holds only in-frame clones and misses some; the assay was immunoSEQ multiplex PCR. This table holds under 150,000 clones, roughly 94% found once. The sequenced material came from blood. Receptors originate from a man between 25 and 39 years old in good health. CDR3s include the opening cysteine and the closing phenylalanine or tryptophan. A D gene is named only where the DNA matches it firmly. The size field is filled for only some rows; it gives once, few, many or a size class.

v_call	j_call	d_call	clone_size	cdr3_aa	cdr3_nt
TRBV4-1	TRBJ1-2	-	-	CASSQALLPPSTF	TGCGCCAGCAGCCAAGCCCTCCTCCCGCCAAGCACCTTC
TRBV3-1/TRBV3-2	TRBJ1-2	-	-	CASSLEGQGLNGYTF	TGTGCCAGCAGCCTGGAGGGGCAGGGACTGAATGGCTACACCTTC
TRBV4-2	TRBJ1-1	-	-	CASNTGTNTEAFF	TGTGCCAGCAATACGGGGACCAACACTGAAGCTTTCTTT
TRBV6-5	TRBJ2-1	-	-	CASRGVANSYNEQFF	TGTGCCAGCAGAGGGGTGGCAAACTCCTACAATGAGCAGTTCTTC
TRBV18	TRBJ2-1	TRBD2	-	CASSQTSGSYNEQFF	TGTGCCAGCTCACAGACTAGCGGGTCCTACAATGAGCAGTTCTTC
TRBV18	TRBJ1-6	-	-	CASSRGRGDNSPLHF	TGTGCCAGCTCACGGGGCAGGGGCGATAATTCACCCCTCCACTTT
TRBV4-1	TRBJ1-6	-	-	CASSQDRLRSVKPNSPLHF	TGCGCCAGCAGCCAAGATCGGCTGAGGAGCGTAAAGCCAAATTCACCCCTCCACTTT
TRBV7-9	TRBJ1-2	-	-	CASSLSVIYGYTF	TGTGCCAGCAGCTTATCAGTCATCTATGGCTACACCTTC
TRBV27	TRBJ2-7	-	-	CASSLHGESSYEQYF	TGTGCCAGCAGTTTGCACGGTGAGAGCTCCTACGAGCAGTACTTC
TRBV27	TRBJ1-6	-	-	CASTPDRIGSPLHF	TGTGCCAGCACCCCCGACAGAATCGGTTCACCCCTCCACTTT
TRBV7-2	TRBJ1-5	TRBD1	-	CASSLAGQANQPQHF	TGTGCCAGCAGCTTAGCGGGACAGGCCAATCAGCCCCAGCATTTT
TRBV4-1	TRBJ2-7	-	-	CASSQTSLTYEQYF	TGCGCCAGCAGTCAAACGTCGTTAACCTACGAGCAGTACTTC
TRBV6-1	TRBJ1-5	-	-	CASSEDQGNQPQHF	TGTGCCAGCAGTGAAGATCAGGGCAATCAGCCCCAGCATTTT
TRBV6-2/TRBV6-3	TRBJ2-7	-	-	CASSYSEGGEQYF	TGTGCCAGCAGTTACTCGGAGGGCGGCGAGCAGTACTTC
TRBV25-1	TRBJ1-1	-	-	CASSDSGWDWTEAFF	TGTGCCAGCAGTGATTCAGGGTGGGATTGGACTGAAGCTTTCTTT
TRBV9	TRBJ2-2	-	-	CASSAARDIRSGELFF	TGTGCCAGCAGCGCTGCAAGGGATATTCGTTCCGGGGAGCTGTTTTTT
TRBV5-6	TRBJ1-2	-	-	CASSPGRESSGYTF	TGTGCCAGCAGCCCGGGACGGGAATCCTCAGGCTACACCTTC
TRBV29-1	TRBJ2-7	TRBD1	-	CSVEGRGSYEQYF	TGCAGCGTTGAGGGCAGGGGGTCCTACGAGCAGTACTTC
TRBV15	TRBJ1-1	TRBD1	-	CATSQGAGTEAFF	TGTGCCACCAGCCAGGGGGCAGGTACTGAAGCTTTCTTT
TRBV5-1	TRBJ2-7	-	-	CASSLSVGQAYEQYF	TGCGCCAGCAGCTTGTCGGTGGGGCAAGCTTACGAGCAGTACTTC
TRBV7-6	TRBJ2-7	-	-	CASSLGDLHSYEQYF	TGTGCCAGCAGCTTAGGGGACCTCCACTCCTACGAGCAGTACTTC
TRBV4-3	TRBJ1-6	TRBD1	-	CASSQDPGQGMSSYNSPLHF	TGCGCCAGCAGCCAAGATCCAGGACAGGGCATGAGCTCCTATAATTCACCCCTCCACTTT
TRBV5-1	TRBJ2-7	TRBD1	once	CASRFAGQGHHEQYF	TGCGCCAGCCGTTTTGCGGGACAGGGTCACCACGAGCAGTACTTC
TRBV2	TRBJ1-2	-	-	CASSLSPPRGSGYTF	TGTGCCAGCAGCCTAAGTCCTCCACGGGGCAGTGGCTACACCTTC
TRBV19	TRBJ2-7	TRBD1	-	CASSMGQGVYEQYF	TGTGCCAGTAGTATGGGGCAGGGGGTTTACGAGCAGTACTTC
TRBV30	TRBJ2-2	TRBD2	once	CAWSGGGGAGELFF	TGTGCCTGGAGTGGAGGCGGGGGGGCCGGGGAGCTGTTTTTT
TRBV7-9	TRBJ1-2	-	-	CASSLGGAGYTF	TGTGCCAGCAGCTTAGGAGGGGCTGGCTACACCTTC
TRBV27	TRBJ1-1	-	-	CASSISRGSTEAFF	TGTGCCAGCAGTATCTCCAGGGGAAGCACTGAAGCTTTCTTT
TRBV2	TRBJ2-1	TRBD2	-	CASTGGEGAYNEQFF	TGTGCCAGCACCGGGGGGGAAGGGGCCTACAATGAGCAGTTCTTC
TRBV5-6	TRBJ1-1	-	-	CASSLVWGTEAFF	TGTGCCAGCAGCTTGGTCTGGGGGACTGAAGCTTTCTTT
TRBV7-2	TRBJ1-4	TRBD1	-	CASSPGQGNAATNEKLFF	TGTGCCAGCAGCCCGGGACAGGGGAACGCTGCAACTAATGAAAAACTGTTTTTT
TRBV7-9	TRBJ2-7	-	-	CASSPLDGSYEQYF	TGTGCCAGCAGCCCTCTGGACGGCTCCTACGAGCAGTACTTC
TRBV3-1/TRBV3-2	TRBJ2-7	-	-	CASSHDRGGRGYEQYF	TGTGCCAGCAGCCACGATAGGGGGGGCAGGGGCTACGAGCAGTACTTC
TRBV11-2	TRBJ1-6	-	-	CASSLGPNSPLHF	TGTGCCAGCAGCTTAGGCCCGAATTCACCCCTCCACTTT
TRBV6-5	TRBJ1-5	-	-	CASSYSRELGNQPQHF	TGTGCCAGCAGTTACTCCAGGGAGCTTGGCAATCAGCCCCAGCATTTT
TRBV9	TRBJ2-4	-	-	CASSPNTGSNIQYF	TGTGCCAGCAGCCCTAACACCGGCTCAAACATTCAGTACTTC
TRBV4-3	TRBJ1-5	-	once	CASSQGTSSNQPQHF	TGCGCCAGCAGCCAAGGCACTTCTAGCAATCAGCCCCAGCATTTT
TRBV7-9	TRBJ1-4	-	-	CASSSTRGSNEKLFF	TGTGCCAGCAGCTCCACGAGGGGGTCTAATGAAAAACTGTTTTTT
TRBV4-3	TRBJ2-1	TRBD2	-	CASSLRAGGPYNEQFF	TGCGCCAGCAGCCTCCGAGCGGGGGGGCCATACAATGAGCAGTTCTTC
TRBV19	TRBJ1-5	-	-	CASSSTYYQPQHF	TGTGCCAGTAGTTCCACTTATTATCAGCCCCAGCATTTT
TRBV6-2/TRBV6-3	TRBJ2-7	-	-	CASSYSRGNLLSYEQYF	TGTGCCAGCAGTTACTCGAGGGGGAACCTTCTTTCCTACGAGCAGTACTTC
TRBV6-4	TRBJ2-1	TRBD1	-	CASSRGTGGNNEQFF	TGTGCCAGCAGTAGGGGGACAGGGGGCAACAATGAGCAGTTCTTC
TRBV5-1	TRBJ1-6	TRBD1	-	CASSLGGQASYNSPLHF	TGCGCCAGCAGCTTGGGGGGACAGGCCAGCTATAATTCACCCCTCCACTTT
TRBV7-2	TRBJ1-1	-	-	CASNRRGAGNTEAFF	TGTGCCAGCAACAGGAGGGGGGCGGGGAACACTGAAGCTTTCTTT
TRBV11-3	TRBJ2-7	-	-	CASSLGSGNEQYF	TGTGCCAGCAGCTTAGGCTCAGGGAACGAGCAGTACTTC
TRBV2	TRBJ2-2	-	-	CASSGIYGGRSTGELFF	TGTGCCAGCAGTGGAATTTACGGGGGGCGAAGCACCGGGGAGCTGTTTTTT
TRBV7-2	TRBJ2-7	-	-	CASSPAGTHTGYEQYF	TGTGCCAGCAGCCCGGCCGGGACCCATACCGGCTACGAGCAGTACTTC
TRBV5-5	TRBJ2-2	-	-	CASSFVFRDTGELFF	TGTGCCAGCAGTTTTGTATTCAGGGACACCGGGGAGCTGTTTTTT
TRBV5-4	TRBJ1-1	-	-	CASSFDQGPEAFF	TGTGCCAGCAGCTTTGACCAGGGACCTGAAGCTTTCTTT
TRBV19	TRBJ1-4	-	-	CASSRNKNEKLFF	TGTGCCAGTAGTAGGAACAAGAATGAAAAACTGTTTTTT
TRBV7-8	TRBJ1-3	TRBD1	once	CASSPFGGDSSGNTIYF	TGTGCCAGCTCCCCTTTCGGGGGGGACAGCTCTGGAAACACCATATATTTT
TRBV5-4	TRBJ1-1	-	-	CASSGGGFRTEAFF	TGTGCCAGCAGCGGGGGCGGGTTTCGCACTGAAGCTTTCTTT
TRBV19	TRBJ1-4	-	-	CASSMLTGGDEKLFF	TGTGCCAGTAGTATGCTGACTGGCGGCGATGAAAAACTGTTTTTT
TRBV14	TRBJ1-2	-	-	CASSQDRRIWHYGYTF	TGTGCCAGCAGCCAAGATAGGCGGATTTGGCACTATGGCTACACCTTC
TRBV9	TRBJ1-1	TRBD1	-	CASSVGGQGKVSTEAFF	TGTGCCAGCAGCGTAGGAGGACAGGGGAAGGTGAGCACTGAAGCTTTCTTT